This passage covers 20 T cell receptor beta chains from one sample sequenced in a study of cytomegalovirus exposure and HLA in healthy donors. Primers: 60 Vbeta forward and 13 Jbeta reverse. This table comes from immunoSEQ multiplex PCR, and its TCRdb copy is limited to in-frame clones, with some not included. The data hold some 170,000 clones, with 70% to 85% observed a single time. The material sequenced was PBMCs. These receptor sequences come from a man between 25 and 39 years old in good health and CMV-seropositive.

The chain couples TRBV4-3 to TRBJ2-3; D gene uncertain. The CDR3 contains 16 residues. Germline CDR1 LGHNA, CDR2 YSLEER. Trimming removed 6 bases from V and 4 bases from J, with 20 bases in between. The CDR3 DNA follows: TGCGCCAGCAGGTCAGAGTCCTCTAGGAAAGCAGATACGCAGTATTTT. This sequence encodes CASRSESSRKADTQYF.

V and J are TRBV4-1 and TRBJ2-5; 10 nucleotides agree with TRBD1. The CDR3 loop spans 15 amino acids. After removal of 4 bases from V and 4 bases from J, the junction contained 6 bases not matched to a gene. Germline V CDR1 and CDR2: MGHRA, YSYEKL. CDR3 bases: TGCGCCAGCAGCCCCCTGGGACAGGGGAGAGAGACCCAGTACTTC. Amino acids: CASSPLGQGRETQYF.

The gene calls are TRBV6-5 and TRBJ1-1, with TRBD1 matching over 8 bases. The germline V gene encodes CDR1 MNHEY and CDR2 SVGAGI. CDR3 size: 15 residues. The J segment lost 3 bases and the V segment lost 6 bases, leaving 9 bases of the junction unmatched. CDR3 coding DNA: TGTGCCAGCAGACCGGGTGGACAGGGTGACACTGAAGCTTTCTTT. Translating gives CASRPGGQGDTEAFF.

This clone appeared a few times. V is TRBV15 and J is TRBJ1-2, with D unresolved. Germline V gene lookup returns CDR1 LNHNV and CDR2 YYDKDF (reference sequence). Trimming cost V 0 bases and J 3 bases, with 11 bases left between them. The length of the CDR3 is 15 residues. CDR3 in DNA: TGTGCCACCAGCAGAGATGCGGCGGGCGACTATGGCTACACCTTC. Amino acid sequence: CATSRDAAGDYGYTF. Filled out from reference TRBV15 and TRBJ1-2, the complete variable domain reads DAMVIQNPRYQVTQFGKPVTLSCSQTLNHNVMYWYQQKSSQAPKLLFHYYDKDFNNEADTPDNFQSRRPNTSFCFLDIRSPGLGDTAMYLCATSRDAAGDYGYTFGSGTRLTVV.

CDR3 in amino acids: CASSKRQGWCTGELFF. The CDR3 DNA sequence: TGTGCCAGCAGCAAACGACAGGGGTGGTGCACCGGGGAGCTGTTTTTT. The chain links TRBV21-1 to TRBJ2-2; the table assigns TRBD1, which was not confirmed against the DNA. TRBV21-1 is a known pseudogene. This CDR3 has 16 amino acids.

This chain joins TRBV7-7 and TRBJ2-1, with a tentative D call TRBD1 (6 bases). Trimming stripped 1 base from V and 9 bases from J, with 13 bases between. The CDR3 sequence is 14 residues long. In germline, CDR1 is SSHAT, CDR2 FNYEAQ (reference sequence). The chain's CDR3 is CASSLGGRPSEQFF. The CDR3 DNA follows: TGTGCCAGCAGCTTAGGGGGGCGACCAAGTGAGCAGTTCTTC.

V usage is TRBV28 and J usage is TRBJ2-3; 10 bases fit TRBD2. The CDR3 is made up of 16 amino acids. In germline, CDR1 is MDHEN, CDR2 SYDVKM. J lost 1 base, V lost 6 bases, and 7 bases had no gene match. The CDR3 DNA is TGTGCCAGCAGCCAAATAGCGGGGGGACGCACAGATACGCAGTATTTT. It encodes CASSQIAGGRTDTQYF.

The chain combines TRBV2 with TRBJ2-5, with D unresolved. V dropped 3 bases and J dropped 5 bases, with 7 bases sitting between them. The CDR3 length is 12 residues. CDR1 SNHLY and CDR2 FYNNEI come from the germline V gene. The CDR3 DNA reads TGTGCCAGCAGTGACCCCCCTGAGACCCAGTACTTC. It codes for CASSDPPETQYF. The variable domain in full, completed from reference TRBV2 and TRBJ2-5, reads EPEVTQTPSHQVTQMGQEVILRCVPISNHLYFYWYRQILGQKVEFLVSFYNNEISEKSEIFDDQFSVERPDGSNFTLKIRSTKLEDSAMYFCASSDPPETQYFGPGTRLLVL.

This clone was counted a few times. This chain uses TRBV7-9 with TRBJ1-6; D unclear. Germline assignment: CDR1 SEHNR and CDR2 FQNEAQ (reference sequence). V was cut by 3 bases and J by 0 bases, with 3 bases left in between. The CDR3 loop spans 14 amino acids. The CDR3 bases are TGTGCCAGCAGCTTGCGCTCCTATAATTCACCCCTCCACTTT. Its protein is CASSLRSYNSPLHF.

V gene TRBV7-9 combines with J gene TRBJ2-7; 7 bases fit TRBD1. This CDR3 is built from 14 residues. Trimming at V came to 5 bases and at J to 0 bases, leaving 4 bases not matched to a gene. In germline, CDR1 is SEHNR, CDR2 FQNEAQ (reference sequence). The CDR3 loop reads CASSHRDSSYEQYF. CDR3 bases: TGTGCCAGCAGCCACCGGGACAGCTCCTACGAGCAGTACTTC.

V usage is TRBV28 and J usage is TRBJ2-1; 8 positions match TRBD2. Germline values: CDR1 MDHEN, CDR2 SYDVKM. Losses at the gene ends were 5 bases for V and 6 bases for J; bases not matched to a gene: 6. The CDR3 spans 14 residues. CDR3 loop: CASSPRGGRNEQFF. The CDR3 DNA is TGTGCCAGCAGTCCCCGGGGGGGCCGCAATGAGCAGTTCTTC.

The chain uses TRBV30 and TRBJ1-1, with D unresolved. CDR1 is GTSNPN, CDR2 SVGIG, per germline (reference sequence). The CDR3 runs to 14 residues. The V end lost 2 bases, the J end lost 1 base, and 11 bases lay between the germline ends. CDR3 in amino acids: CAWSRGGRNTEAFF. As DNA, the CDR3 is TGTGCCTGGAGTCGCGGCGGCAGGAACACTGAAGCTTTCTTT.

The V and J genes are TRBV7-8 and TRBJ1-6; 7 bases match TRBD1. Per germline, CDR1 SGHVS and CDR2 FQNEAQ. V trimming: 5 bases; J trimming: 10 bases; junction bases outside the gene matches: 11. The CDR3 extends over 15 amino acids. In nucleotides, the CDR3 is TGTGCCAGCAGCAGAGGACAGGTTGGGGTGTCACCCCTCCACTTT. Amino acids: CASSRGQVGVSPLHF.

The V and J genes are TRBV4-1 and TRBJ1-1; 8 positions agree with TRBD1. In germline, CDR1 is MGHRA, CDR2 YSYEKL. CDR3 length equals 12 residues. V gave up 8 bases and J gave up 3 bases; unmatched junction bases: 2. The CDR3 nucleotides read TGCGCCAGCTCGACAGGGGACACTGAAGCTTTCTTT. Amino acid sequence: CASSTGDTEAFF.

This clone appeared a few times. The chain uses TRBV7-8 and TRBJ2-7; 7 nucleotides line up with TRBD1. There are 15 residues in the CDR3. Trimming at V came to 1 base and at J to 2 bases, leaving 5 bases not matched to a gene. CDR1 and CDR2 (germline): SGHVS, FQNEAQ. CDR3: CASSLVQGSTYEQYF. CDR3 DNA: TGTGCCAGCAGCTTAGTACAGGGGTCCACCTACGAGCAGTACTTC.

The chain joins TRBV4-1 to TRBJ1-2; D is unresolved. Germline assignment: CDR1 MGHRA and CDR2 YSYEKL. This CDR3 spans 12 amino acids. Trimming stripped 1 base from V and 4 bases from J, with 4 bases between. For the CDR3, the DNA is TGCGCCAGCAGCCAAGGTATCTATGGCTACACCTTC. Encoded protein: CASSQGIYGYTF.

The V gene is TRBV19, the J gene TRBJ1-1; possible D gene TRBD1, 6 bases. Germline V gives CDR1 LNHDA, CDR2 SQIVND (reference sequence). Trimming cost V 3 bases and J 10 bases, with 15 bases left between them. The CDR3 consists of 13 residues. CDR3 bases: TGTGCCAGTAGTATCGGGACAAATGGCGGAGCTTTCTTT. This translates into CASSIGTNGGAFF. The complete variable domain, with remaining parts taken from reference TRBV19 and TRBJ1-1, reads DGGITQSPKYLFRKEGQNVTLSCEQNLNHDAMYWYRQDPGQGLRLIYYSQIVNDFQKGDIAEGYSVSREKKESFPLTVTSAQKNPTAFYLCASSIGTNGGAFFGQGTRLTVV.

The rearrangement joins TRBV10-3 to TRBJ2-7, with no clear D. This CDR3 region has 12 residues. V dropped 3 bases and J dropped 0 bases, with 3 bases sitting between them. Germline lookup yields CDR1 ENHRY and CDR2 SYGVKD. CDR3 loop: CAISDSSYEQYF. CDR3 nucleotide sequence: TGTGCCATCAGTGACAGCTCCTACGAGCAGTACTTC.

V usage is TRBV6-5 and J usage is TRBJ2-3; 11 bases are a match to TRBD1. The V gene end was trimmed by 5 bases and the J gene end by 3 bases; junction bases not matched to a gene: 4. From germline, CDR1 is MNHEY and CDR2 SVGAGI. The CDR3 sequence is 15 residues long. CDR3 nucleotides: TGTGCCAGCAGTATCCGGGACAGGGGGACAGATACGCAGTATTTT. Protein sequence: CASSIRDRGTDTQYF.

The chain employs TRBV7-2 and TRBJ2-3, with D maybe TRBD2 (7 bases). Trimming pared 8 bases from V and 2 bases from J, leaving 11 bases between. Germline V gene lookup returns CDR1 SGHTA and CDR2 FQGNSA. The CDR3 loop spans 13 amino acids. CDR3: CASRRGHTDTQYF. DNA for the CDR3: TGTGCCAGCCGGCGGGGGCACACAGATACGCAGTATTTT.